Listed here is a single T cell receptor beta chain. Antigen: not known. Data came from immunoSEQ multiplex PCR; TCRdb stores just in-frame clones and leaves some out. The sample carries about 130,000 clones, 85% to 95% recorded once. This sample was included in a study of T cell responses to AZD1222 COVID-19 vaccine. V was trimmed by 6 bases and J by 3 bases, leaving 20 bases between them. Germline V CDR1 and CDR2: MDHEN, SYDVKM. This CDR3 comprises 16 residues. Study findings and constraints: Among those given AZD1222, only six were seropositive at baseline. Unmutated regions of variants are reportedly targeted by nearly half of spike-specific TCRs. With dominance at 160-218 and 743-854, vaccine-associated CD4 TCRs spanned spike.

The receptor's source is an adult in good health. Sequenced here: peripheral blood, sampled on day 0 of AZD1222 vaccination. The chain joins TRBV28 to TRBJ1-2; tentative D call: TRBD1 (6 bases). CDR3 sequence: CASSSPRQGRDYGYTF. In DNA form, the CDR3 reads TGTGCCAGCAGCTCCCCTCGGCAGGGGCGCGACTATGGCTACACCTTC.